This T cell receptor (beta chain) was documented in a study of CD8 T cells in ankylosing spondylitis. Broader study findings: Disease-linked clones bore a CD8+ phenotype, appearing relatively rarely in peripheral blood. In ankylosing spondylitis patients, matched synovial fluid reportedly showed significant enrichment of disease-linked clones. What seemed typical of ankylosing spondylitis blood was a TCR beta motif built from 8 or 9 highly homologous variants. Previous work reported some of these motif variants in the synovial fluid and blood of reactive arthritis.

Regarding this clonotype: The antigen is not known.

Libraries for TCR beta were made by quantitative 5'-RACE with molecular barcodes. TCRdb processed the 5' RACE reads anew with MiXCR; each CDR3 protein has one entry. This table has 350,000 to 550,000 distinct CDR3 sequences, roughly 25% appearing once. J lost 6 bases, V lost 7 bases, and 7 bases had no gene match. The CDR3 is made up of 13 amino acids. From germline, CDR1 is MNHEY and CDR2 SMNVEV (reference sequence). This receptor was identified in a male donor with ankylosing spondylitis. Sequenced sample: blood, either unsorted or a sorted T cell fraction (not recorded which). V is TRBV27 and J is TRBJ1-2, with 8 bases aligning to TRBD1. The CDR3 loop is CASTPRQGNGYTF. The CDR3 region has the DNA TGTGCCAGCACCCCCCGACAGGGGAATGGCTACACCTTC.